These 32 T cell receptor beta chains were all obtained from the same sample, sequenced in a study of monozygotic twins with inflammatory bowel disease. TCRdb re-analyzed the 5' RACE reads; it lists each CDR3 protein once, without DNA. The table lists approximately 330,000 distinct CDR3 sequences. Sample: blood. All receptors come from a human donor with ulcerative colitis or Crohn's disease, or a healthy co-twin of an affected twin (not recorded which).

This chain uses TRBV29-1 with TRBJ2-5; TCRdb lists TRBD1, though no DNA is available to test this call. The CDR3 is 14 amino acids. Germline V gene data show CDR1 as SQVTM and CDR2 as ANQGSEA. The CDR3 protein is CSVEGTDYQETQYF.

The rearrangement uses TRBV5-1 and TRBJ1-1. The CDR3 has 13 residues. The germline V gene encodes CDR1 SGHRS and CDR2 YFSETQ. CDR3 amino acids: CASSLEVNTEAFF.

The rearrangement joins TRBV20-1 to TRBJ2-7; the D call of TRBD2 rests on TCRdb alone, since no DNA is present to check it. This CDR3 has 16 residues. Germline V lookup: CDR1 DFQATT, CDR2 SNEGSKA (reference sequence). CDR3: CSAKGPLAGGLREQYF.

J is TRBJ2-1 and V is TRBV7-8; no DNA is available, so the TRBD1 call from TCRdb remains unchecked. This CDR3 has 16 residues. Germline loops: CDR1 SGHVS, CDR2 FQNEAQ. The CDR3 region is CASNKFLDRVDNEQFF.

The rearrangement joins TRBV4-1 to TRBJ1-4. This CDR3 spans 19 amino acids. Germline loops: CDR1 MGHRA, CDR2 YSYEKL. CDR3 region: CASSQDAGQIKANHEKLFF.

The chain is built from TRBV27 and TRBJ2-5; TCRdb lists TRBD1, though no DNA is available to test this call. The germline V gene encodes CDR1 MNHEY and CDR2 SMNVEV (reference sequence). The CDR3 runs 12 residues. CDR3 loop: CASGTTSETQYF.

The chain joins TRBV11-2 to TRBJ2-2; without DNA, the TCRdb call of TRBD2 cannot be checked. Per the germline V gene, CDR1 is SGHAT and CDR2 is FQNNGV. The CDR3 is 15 residues long. The CDR3: CASSFTSGGYGELFF.

The V call is TRBV20-1, the J call TRBJ2-3; TCRdb selects TRBD1, and the lack of DNA leaves this call unchecked. CDR1 is DFQATT, CDR2 SNEGSKA, per germline (reference sequence). CDR3 length equals 14 residues. CDR3 region: CSASAGRITDTQYF.

This chain connects TRBV5-4 to TRBJ2-5; absent DNA, TCRdb's TRBD1 call cannot be checked. The CDR3 sequence is 15 residues long. The germline CDR1 and CDR2 sequences are SGHNT and YYREEE (reference sequence). This chain's CDR3 is CASSTTGRIEETQYF.

The CDR3 here is CASSRTASYKQYF. The genes are TRBV4-1 and TRBJ2-7. The length of the CDR3 is 13 residues. Germline V gene lookup returns CDR1 MGHRA and CDR2 YSYEKL.

This sequence joins TRBV15 and TRBJ1-1. Germline CDR1 is LNHNV and CDR2 is YYDKDF (reference sequence). CDR3 size: 12 residues. The CDR3 region is CATSRDTAEAFF. Looking up the rest from reference TRBV15 and TRBJ1-1 gives the full variable domain: DAMVIQNPRYQVTQFGKPVTLSCSQTLNHNVMYWYQQKSSQAPKLLFHYYDKDFNNEADTPDNFQSRRPNTSFCFLDIRSPGLGDTAMYLCATSRDTAEAFFGQGTRLTVV.

The chain carries TRBV5-5 and TRBJ1-2. This CDR3 region has 13 residues. The germline V gene encodes CDR1 SGHKS and CDR2 YYEKEE (reference sequence). The CDR3 loop is CASSWDRGYGYTF.

This chain joins TRBV28 and TRBJ2-2. CDR1 is MDHEN and CDR2 is SYDVKM in the germline V gene. The CDR3 is 13 residues long. Here the CDR3 reads CASSNTNTGELFF.

This chain links TRBV3-1 with TRBJ2-1. CDR1 and CDR2 from the germline V gene are LGHDT and YNNKEL (reference sequence). The CDR3 length is 13 residues. The CDR3 spells CASSQGNINEQFF.

V gene TRBV25-1 combines with J gene TRBJ2-1; TCRdb's D call, TRBD2, is unchecked because there is no DNA. Per the germline V gene, CDR1 is MGHDK and CDR2 is SYGVNS. CDR3 size: 16 residues. CDR3 residues: CASSELRLAGDNEQFF.

The chain combines TRBV6-2 or TRBV6-3 with TRBJ2-1; absent DNA, TCRdb's TRBD2 call cannot be checked. The length of the CDR3 is 15 residues. Germline lookup yields CDR1 MNHEY and CDR2 SVGEGT. CDR3 sequence reads: CATTREGLSYNEQFF.

This chain links TRBV20-1 with TRBJ1-5. The length of the CDR3 is 15 residues. Germline assignment: CDR1 DFQATT and CDR2 SNEGSKA (reference sequence). CDR3 sequence: CSASPPGPKSQPQHF.

The genes are TRBV5-1 and TRBJ2-1; with no DNA, the TCRdb D assignment of TRBD2 cannot be verified. The CDR3 consists of 14 residues. Germline V gives CDR1 SGHRS, CDR2 YFSETQ. The CDR3 here is CASSPNTLATLRLF.

The V gene is TRBV12-3 or TRBV12-4, the J gene TRBJ2-4; lacking DNA, the TRBD1 call made by TCRdb goes unchecked. The CDR3 runs to 13 residues. CDR3 loop: CASSLGGADIQYF.

The CDR3 here is CASSQNTWNTQYF. The gene calls are TRBV4-3 and TRBJ2-3. Germline CDR1 and CDR2: LGHNA and YSLEER. CDR3 length: 13 residues.

The genes are TRBV10-3 and TRBJ2-3. Germline V gives CDR1 ENHRY, CDR2 SYGVKD. This CDR3 contains 12 residues. The CDR3 is CATQDYTDTQYF.

The chain employs TRBV14 and TRBJ2-2. CDR1 is SGHDN, CDR2 FVKESK, per germline. The CDR3 runs to 16 residues. CDR3 sequence: CASSQTFSTNTGELFF.

The chain couples TRBV19 to TRBJ1-1; TCRdb's D call, TRBD1, is unchecked because there is no DNA. Germline CDR1 reads LNHDA; CDR2 reads SQIVND (reference sequence). The CDR3 extends over 14 amino acids. The CDR3 sequence: CASSIGGQRTEAFF.

V and J are TRBV5-4 and TRBJ1-1; without DNA, the TCRdb call of TRBD1 cannot be checked. This CDR3 is built from 17 residues. Germline V gene data show CDR1 as SGHNT and CDR2 as YYREEE (reference sequence). CDR3 in amino acids: CASSLESWAGGVGEAFF. The entire variable domain, with the rest obtained from reference TRBV5-4 and TRBJ1-1, is as follows: ETGVTQSPTHLIKTRGQQVTLRCSSQSGHNTVSWYQQALGQGPQFIFQYYREEENGRGNFPPRFSGLQFPNYSSELNVNALELDDSALYLCASSLESWAGGVGEAFFGQGTRLTVV.

The V and J genes are TRBV5-2 and TRBJ2-2. TRBV5-2 is termed a pseudogene. CDR3 size: 13 residues. The CDR3 region is CASKPFTTGELFF.

V is TRBV24-1 and J is TRBJ2-2; TCRdb calls TRBD1, which cannot be checked without DNA. CDR1 and CDR2 (germline): KGHDR, SFDVKD. The CDR3 sequence is 14 residues long. The CDR3 protein is CATAGTVNTGELFF.

This chain connects TRBV6-1 to TRBJ1-5; TCRdb calls TRBD1, which cannot be checked without DNA. The germline CDR1 and CDR2 sequences are MNHNS and SASEGT. The CDR3 length is 15 residues. The CDR3 loop is CASSEDRSFLQPQHF.

The genes are TRBV12-3 or TRBV12-4 and TRBJ1-4; TCRdb's D call of TRBD1 is untestable without DNA. CDR3 length: 14 amino acids. The CDR3 sequence: CASRRTGVDEKLFF.

The V gene is TRBV6-5, the J gene TRBJ2-3; the TCRdb D gene call, TRBD1, has no DNA to confirm it. This CDR3 spans 17 amino acids. The V gene's germline CDR1 is MNHEY and CDR2 SVGAGI. CDR3: CASSYAHRGLSADTQYF.

The chain has TRBV25-1 and TRBJ1-2; TCRdb returns TRBD1, unconfirmable since there is no DNA. This CDR3 comprises 14 residues. The germline V gene encodes CDR1 MGHDK and CDR2 SYGVNS. The CDR3 sequence: CASSIQGANYGYTF.

The CDR3 sequence: CASRKDATDGYTF. The rearrangement uses TRBV6-1 and TRBJ1-2. The germline CDR1 and CDR2 sequences are MNHNS and SASEGT. The CDR3 runs to 13 residues.

The V gene is TRBV25-1, the J gene TRBJ2-7. The CDR3 runs 12 residues. CDR1 and CDR2 (germline): MGHDK, SYGVNS. The CDR3 here is CASSGTTLGQYF.